This TCR beta chain stems from a study of T cells in Graves' hyperthyroidism and ophthalmopathy (dated by TCRdb to between 2018 and 2021). About the study as a whole: Peripheral blood was collected at initial diagnosis, before any treatment. To identify TCR V-J signatures that set the groups apart, the researchers used a discovery cohort of about a hundred patients, made up of some 41 with Graves' ophthalmopathy and 57 with stable Graves' hyperthyroidism. An independent validation cohort of under 20 hyperthyroidism patients and about 16 patients who later progressed to ophthalmopathy tested prospective prediction of ophthalmopathy. The roughly 94 discovery patients were randomly divided into training and test sets at a 7:3 ratio. Thyroid tissue and blood T-cell repertoires from several Graves' hyperthyroidism patients were also compared in the study. After blood sampling, hyperthyroidism patients were treated with methimazole at a starting dose of 30 mg daily, and ophthalmopathy patients were treated with high-dose intravenous methylprednisolone. TCR Vbeta CDR3 sequencing of some 140 peripheral blood samples (43 ophthalmopathy, 75 hyperthyroidism and some 17 progressor patients) is reported in the paper. Study-wide conclusions, independent of this receptor: Blood samples also contained most of the expanded thyroid clonotypes (frequency above 0.001), which suggests that blood repertoires may reflect thyroid immune responses. In validation, progression to ophthalmopathy was predicted by the model with around 71% sensitivity and 72.22% specificity, a median of roughly six months before onset. A model built on a 13 V-J signature distinguished ophthalmopathy from stable hyperthyroidism, reaching roughly 88% sensitivity and under 84% specificity in cross-validation and 80%/75% in testing. Sample size was not statistically predetermined, and blinding of investigators to group allocation was not performed.

Concerning this clonotype: Its antigen is not yet known. There are no base qualities to consult, and no much larger clone falls within one base.

Graves' hyperthyroidism was defined as stable when no progression to ophthalmopathy occurred over 18 months of follow-up. The hyperthyroidism patients were between 18 and 65 years old and newly diagnosed, with a disease duration of less than 2 months. Exclusion was applied to patients with uncontrolled infections, other autoimmune diseases, pregnancy or lactation. Diagnoses were based on clinical symptoms, serum thyroxine and TRAb, thyroid ultrasound and orbital computed tomography. PBMCs were separated from roughly 9.6 ml of fresh peripheral blood using Ficoll-Paque density gradient centrifugation. Trizol reagent was used to extract total RNA, and RNA quality was then checked on an Agilent 2100 Bioanalyzer. From V the trimming removes 6 bases and from J it removes 6 bases, while the gene matches leave 11 bases of the junction unaccounted for. The CDR3 numbers 15 residues from cysteine through phenylalanine. The entry retains the CDR3 DNA only, 45 bases that are in frame from base 1.

The TCR beta CDR3 regions were amplified from RNA transcripts. The TCR CDR3 was subjected to a first round of RT-PCR using the HTBI primer set and the Qiagen OneStep RT-PCR kit. A second multiplex PCR round built the libraries, followed by size selection and purification. Libraries were sequenced paired-end with 100 bp reads on an Illumina HiSeq2000. The authors' pipeline ran thus. SOAPnuke was used to process the raw data, throwing out any read that contained adapters or uncalled bases, had a mean Phred below 15, or lacked an exact constant-primer or identifier match. High-quality paired reads were merged with COPE v1.2.5, and unique nucleotide sequences were defined as clonotypes. MiTCR v1.1 was used to align clonotypes to the IMGT TRBV, TRBD and TRBJ reference segments. The analysis was restricted to V-J combinations with a frequency above 0.0001, which together covered roughly 99% of the repertoires. The TCS score was defined as F50 (clonal expansion) divided by E x V (chaos), with BLOSUM62-based TCRdist calculated between CDR3 peptides within each V-J. Welch's t-statistics and random forest reduced approximately 520 V-J features to 10 to 15, which were used in a naive Bayes classifier (R e1071). TCRdb passed the public sequencing reads through fastp at Q25 and MiXCR, retaining productive beta sequences. One record per CDR3 amino acid sequence lists the most common genes and DNA. The V and J calls and clone size are TCRdb's, not the authors'. In this sample the table shows approximately 640,000 distinct CDR3 sequences, around 15% of which occur a single time. Around 3.9% of the sample is in the top ten clones.

This receptor was obtained from a woman in her 30s with Graves' hyperthyroidism. The V gene is TRBV12-3 or TRBV12-4 and the J gene is TRBJ2-1, and 7 junction bases match TRBD2. The sample comprised blood. For the CDR3, the sequence is CASRRVGGPGNEQFF. DNA sequence: TGTGCCAGCAGGAGGGTGGGAGGGCCGGGCAATGAGCAGTTCTTC.